This T cell receptor beta chain was found in a study of blood T cell repertoires in COVID-19. At the level of the study: Whether acute or convalescent, the COVID-19 samples came from the United States, Italy and Spain. From T cells, B-cell-depleted T cells, or PBMCs came the material, which was cDNA or gDNA.

The assay was immunoSEQ multiplex PCR, and TCRdb's table has in-frame clones only and misses some. The sample carries about 300,000 clones, approximately 85% recorded once. Participants spanned ages about 18 to 90 years and resided in about two dozen US areas. Participant reports of clinical history set cohort assignment. The sample comprised PBMCs or T cells enriched from blood (not recorded which). The sequence came from a man aged 30 to 39 who had recovered from COVID-19.

The CDR3 reads CASSLGWDREDYEQYF. The CDR3, as DNA: TGTGCCAGCAGCTTAGGTTGGGACAGGGAGGACTACGAGCAGTACTTC. The V call is TRBV7-2, the J call TRBJ2-7; 9 nucleotides line up with TRBD1. Unmatched junction bases numbered 7, after V lost 1 base and J lost 3 bases. CDR3 length: 16 residues. Germline CDR1 and CDR2: SGHTA and FQGNSA.